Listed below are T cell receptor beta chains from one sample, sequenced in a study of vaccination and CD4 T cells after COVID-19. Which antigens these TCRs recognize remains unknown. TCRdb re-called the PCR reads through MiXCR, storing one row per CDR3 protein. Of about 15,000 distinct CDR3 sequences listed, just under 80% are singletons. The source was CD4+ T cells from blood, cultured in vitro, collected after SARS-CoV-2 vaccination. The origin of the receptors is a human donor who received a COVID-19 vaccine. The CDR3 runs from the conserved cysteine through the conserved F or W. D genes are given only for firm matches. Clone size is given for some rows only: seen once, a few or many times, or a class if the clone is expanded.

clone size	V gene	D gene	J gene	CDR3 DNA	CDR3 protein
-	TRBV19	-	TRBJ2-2	TGTGCCAGTAGCTGGGGGGTGGCCCCATACGGGGAGCTGTTTTTT	CASSWGVAPYGELFF
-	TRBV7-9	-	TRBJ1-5	TGTGCCAGCGGAGGGACCAGCAATCAGCCCCAGCATTTT	CASGGTSNQPQHF
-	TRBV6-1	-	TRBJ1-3	TGTGCCAGCAGGCGTACTTCCGGGACTACAGGAAACACCATATATTTT	CASRRTSGTTGNTIYF
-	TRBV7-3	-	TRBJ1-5	TGTGCCAGCAGCCCTACCGACCCAAAGGGGAATCAGCCCCAGCATTTT	CASSPTDPKGNQPQHF
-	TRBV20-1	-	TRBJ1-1	TGCAGTGCTAGCGATGGGAACACTGAAGCTTTCTTT	CSASDGNTEAFF
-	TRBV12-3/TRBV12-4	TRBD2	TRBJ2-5	TGTGCCAGCAGTTTTTTTAGCGGGGGCCGGGATTACAAAGAGACCCAGTACTTC	CASSFFSGGRDYKETQYF
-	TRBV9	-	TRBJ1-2	TGTGCCAGCAGCCCGGGCCCTCGACAGGTCTATGGCTACACCTTC	CASSPGPRQVYGYTF
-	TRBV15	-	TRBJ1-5	TGTGCCACCAGCAGAGCGAGCAATCAGCCCCAGCATTTT	CATSRASNQPQHF
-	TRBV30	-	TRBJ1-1	TGTGCCTGGAGCACGCTCGGGGGCGCGGGCACTGAAGCTTTCTTT	CAWSTLGGAGTEAFF
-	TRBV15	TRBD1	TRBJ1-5	TGTGCCACCAGCTCCCTCAACCTGGCTCCAGGGGGTCAGCCCCAGCATTTT	CATSSLNLAPGGQPQHF
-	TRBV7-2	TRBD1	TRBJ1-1	TGTGCCAGCAGCCGTGACAGGGTCGTCACTGAAGCTTTCTTT	CASSRDRVVTEAFF
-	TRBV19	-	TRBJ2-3	TGTGCCAGTAGTGCGTGGAGGGGGTACACAGATACGCAGTATTTT	CASSAWRGYTDTQYF
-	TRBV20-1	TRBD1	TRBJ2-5	TGCAGTGCTAGCCCGGGACAGGGTACGGAGACCCAGTACTTC	CSASPGQGTETQYF
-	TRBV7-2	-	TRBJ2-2	TGTGCCAGCAGCTTAGACAGGGACGGGGAGCTGTTTTTT	CASSLDRDGELFF
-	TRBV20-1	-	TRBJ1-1	TGCAGTGCTAGAGATGGGTCTCGGGACGGGAACACTGAAGCTTTCTTT	CSARDGSRDGNTEAFF
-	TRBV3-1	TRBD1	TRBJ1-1	TGTGCCAGCAGCCCGAGGACAGGAGGGAACACTGAAGCTTTCTTT	CASSPRTGGNTEAFF
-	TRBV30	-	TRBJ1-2	TGTGCCTGGAGTGACTTAACAGGGAATTATGGCTACACCTTC	CAWSDLTGNYGYTF
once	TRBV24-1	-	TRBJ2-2	TGTGCCACCAGTGATTTGCAGGGGGGGCGGACCGGGGAGCTGTTTTTT	CATSDLQGGRTGELFF
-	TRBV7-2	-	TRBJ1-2	TGTGCCAGCAGCCTCCCACCAGGGTTAGGCTACACCTTC	CASSLPPGLGYTF
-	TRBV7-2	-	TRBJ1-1	TGTGCCAGCAGCGCCCCACCTCCGGACACTGAAGCTTTCTTT	CASSAPPPDTEAFF
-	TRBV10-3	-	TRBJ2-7	TGTGCCATCAGTGAGTATCGGCGGACCTACGAGCAGTACTTC	CAISEYRRTYEQYF
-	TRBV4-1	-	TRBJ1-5	TGCGCCAGCAGCCAAGATCAGCGGCGGCGAGATAGCAATCAGCCCCAGCATTTT	CASSQDQRRRDSNQPQHF
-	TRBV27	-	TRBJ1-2	TGTGCCAGCAGTATAGCCCACTATGGCTACACCTTC	CASSIAHYGYTF
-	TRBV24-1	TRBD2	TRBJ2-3	TGTGCCACCAGTTCTGCCGCTAGCGGGGGGAACACAGATACGCAGTATTTT	CATSSAASGGNTDTQYF
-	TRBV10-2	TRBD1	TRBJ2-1	TGCGCCAGCAGTGGACTAACAGGGGAGTTCTTC	CASSGLTGEFF
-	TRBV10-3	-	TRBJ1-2	TGTGCCATCAGTGGCGCTGCCCTGAGACAGATAAACTATGGCTACACCTTC	CAISGAALRQINYGYTF
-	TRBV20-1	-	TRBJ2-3	TGCAGTGCTAGACCCGCGGGGACCGATACGCAGTATTTT	CSARPAGTDTQYF
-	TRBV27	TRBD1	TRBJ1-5	TGTGCCAGCAGCGGACAGGGAGGTCAGCCCCAGCATTTT	CASSGQGGQPQHF
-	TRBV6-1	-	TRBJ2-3	TGTGCCAGCAGTCGTAGCAGAGGCACAGATACGCAGTATTTT	CASSRSRGTDTQYF